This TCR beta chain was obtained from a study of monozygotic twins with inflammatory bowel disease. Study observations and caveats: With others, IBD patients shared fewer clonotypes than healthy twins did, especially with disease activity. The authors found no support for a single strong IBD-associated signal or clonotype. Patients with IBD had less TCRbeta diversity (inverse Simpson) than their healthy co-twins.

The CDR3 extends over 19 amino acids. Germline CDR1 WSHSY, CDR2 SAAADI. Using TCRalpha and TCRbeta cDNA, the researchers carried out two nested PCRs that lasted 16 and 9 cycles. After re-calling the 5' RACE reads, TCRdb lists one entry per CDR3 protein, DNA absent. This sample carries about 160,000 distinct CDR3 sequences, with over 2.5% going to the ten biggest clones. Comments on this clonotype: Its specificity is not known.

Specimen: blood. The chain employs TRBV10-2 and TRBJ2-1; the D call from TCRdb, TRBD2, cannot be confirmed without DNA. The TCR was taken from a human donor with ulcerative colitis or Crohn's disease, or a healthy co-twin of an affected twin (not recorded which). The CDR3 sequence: CASSDGHLTSRRFLNEQFF.